This record looks at one T cell receptor beta chain sequence and its context. The antigen is not known. The assay was immunoSEQ multiplex PCR, and TCRdb's table has in-frame clones only and misses some. The table has hundreds of thousands of clones, less than 75% seen once. The CDR3 runs to 15 residues. CDR1 is LNHNV and CDR2 is YYDKDF in the germline V gene (reference sequence). Between the trimmed V and J ends, which lost 0 bases and 4 bases, there was a span of 10 bases. This specimen belongs to a study of cytotoxic CD8 clonotypes in ibrutinib-treated CLL. Study-wide background: Within the patient group, roughly 12 were relapsed/refractory and fewer than 16 treatment-naive, and some 17 were IGHV unmutated. Response samples followed a median 12 months of treatment, range 6 to 36.

Study-level results: Contraction or stability on treatment characterized the public clonotypes, which were uncommon.

The J gene is TRBJ1-5, the V gene TRBV15, with D uncertain. The sequences come from PBMCs, collected after 24 months of ibrutinib treatment. The origin of this receptor is a human donor with chronic lymphocytic leukemia. Here the CDR3 DNA reads TGTGCCACCAGCAGAGATAAGGGCGGAAATCAGCCCCAGCATTTT. Translation gives CATSRDKGGNQPQHF.